This passage covers 19 T cell receptor beta chains from one sample sequenced in a study of PD-1 blockade in classical Hodgkin lymphoma. Time point noted: cycle 4 day 1 (C4D1), after 5 to 7 weeks of nivolumab. Each patient's relapse followed autologous stem cell transplantation, and brentuximab vedotin exposure varied. Data came from immunoSEQ multiplex PCR; TCRdb stores just in-frame clones and leaves some out. The repertoire includes approximately 61,000 clones, 87% of them detected once, and roughly 8% sits in the top ten. The sample consisted of peripheral blood mononuclear cells (PBMCs), taken before the fourth cycle of nivolumab. The receptors were gathered from a human donor with classical Hodgkin lymphoma.

The chain carries TRBV27 and TRBJ1-6; 7 bases fit TRBD1. The CDR3 is made up of 17 amino acids. Germline-derived CDR1 and CDR2 are MNHEY and SMNVEV (reference sequence). Unmatched junction bases numbered 12, after V lost 5 bases and J lost 5 bases. CDR3 DNA: TGTGCCAGCAGTAGAGCCCTCGGGGGACAGAATAATTCACCCCTCCACTTT. This translates into CASSRALGGQNNSPLHF.

The gene calls are TRBV2 and TRBJ1-5; D not resolved. The V gene lost 0 bases and the J gene lost 7 bases, with 10 bases spanning the gap. The CDR3 has 14 amino acids. The germline V gene has CDR1 SNHLY and CDR2 FYNNEI. The CDR3 bases are TGTGCCAGCAGTGAAGCGCTTCGGGGACAGCCCCAGCATTTT. It translates to CASSEALRGQPQHF.

The rearrangement uses TRBV2 and TRBJ2-5; no firm D call. The germline V and J ends were trimmed by 6 bases and 4 bases, with 9 bases remaining between them. CDR1 is SNHLY, CDR2 FYNNEI, per germline. The CDR3 runs 12 residues. The CDR3 coding sequence is TGTGCCAGCAGCATGTTGGGAGAGACCCAGTACTTC. It is translated as CASSMLGETQYF.

The CDR3, as DNA: TGCGCCAGCAGCTTGGGGGACAACTATGGCTACACCTTC. Translated, it gives CASSLGDNYGYTF. The V and J genes are TRBV5-1 and TRBJ1-2; perhaps TRBD1 as D (5 bases). V gave up 0 bases and J gave up 2 bases, with 5 bases separating them. There are 13 residues in the CDR3. CDR1 SGHRS and CDR2 YFSETQ come from the germline V gene.

This chain uses TRBV7-9 with TRBJ2-3; D is undetermined. CDR1 and CDR2 from the germline V gene are SEHNR and FQNEAQ (reference sequence). This CDR3 has 13 residues. Trimming cost V 5 bases and J 6 bases, with 12 bases left between them. The CDR3 sequence: CASSKEAGDTQYF. The CDR3 bases are TGTGCCAGCAGCAAAGAGGCCGGGGATACGCAGTATTTT.

This rearrangement joins TRBV12-2 to TRBJ1-2; the DNA was not used to check the table's D call, TRBD1. TRBV12-2 constitutes a pseudogene. The CDR3 has 19 residues. CDR3 amino acids: CASRLAWAGALLANYGYTF. CDR3 nucleotides: TGTGCAAGTCGCTTAGCGTGGGCAGGGGCCCTATTAGCTAACTATGGCTACACCTTC.

In its sample, this clone was seen once. This chain links TRBV5-3 with TRBJ1-6; D ambiguous. TRBV5-3 is an ORF; its function is uncertain. The CDR3 is made up of 12 amino acids. V shed 2 bases and J shed 7 bases, with 4 bases lying between them. DNA of the CDR3: TGTGCCAGAAGCTTTCGCAATTCACCCCTCCACTTT. This encodes CARSFRNSPLHF.

The chain has TRBV9 and TRBJ2-3; D is perhaps TRBD2 (5 bases). Germline lookup yields CDR1 SGDLS and CDR2 YYNGEE. The CDR3 is 14 amino acids. Trimming pared 3 bases from V and 2 bases from J, leaving 10 bases between. CDR3: CASSAGFSTDTQYF. For the CDR3, the DNA is TGTGCCAGCAGCGCGGGATTTTCCACAGATACGCAGTATTTT.

CDR3 in DNA: TGCGCCAGCAGCTTGGGGGTGAATGAGCAGTTCTTC. It yields the protein CASSLGVNEQFF. This chain joins TRBV5-1 and TRBJ2-1; D is ambiguous. This CDR3 is built from 12 residues. Germline values: CDR1 SGHRS, CDR2 YFSETQ. V lost 0 bases, J lost 7 bases, and 5 bases lay in between.

This clone was observed a single time. V is TRBV7-9 and J is TRBJ1-4; D gene unclear. CDR1 and CDR2 (germline): SEHNR, FQNEAQ (reference sequence). This CDR3 region has 15 residues. The ends were cut back, 4 bases at V and 6 bases at J, with 15 bases in the middle. As DNA, the CDR3 is TGTGCCAGCAGCTATGTGGCAGGTCCGGATGAAAAACTGTTTTTT. Residues: CASSYVAGPDEKLFF.

V usage is TRBV7-3 and J usage is TRBJ2-5; 8 bases match TRBD2. This CDR3 contains 15 residues. Looked up from germline, CDR1 is SGHTA and CDR2 is FQGTGA. V shed 2 bases, J shed 5 bases, and the junction held 7 bases outside the gene matches. The CDR3: CASSLQAGARETQYF. DNA of the CDR3: TGTGCCAGCAGCTTACAAGCGGGGGCCCGGGAGACCCAGTACTTC.

This rearrangement joins TRBV5-1 to TRBJ1-1; a weak D match, TRBD1 (6 bases). This CDR3 contains 15 residues. V was trimmed by 3 bases and J by 4 bases, leaving 16 bases between them. CDR1 and CDR2 from the germline V gene are SGHRS and YFSETQ. CDR3 nucleotide sequence: TGCGCCAGCAGCTCCAGGACAGACCGGGGCACTGAAGCTTTCTTT. Translated: CASSSRTDRGTEAFF.

This clone was counted once. The rearrangement links TRBV6-5 to TRBJ1-3; D not resolved. V shed 2 bases and J shed 1 base, with 12 bases lying between them. Germline V CDR1 and CDR2: MNHEY, SVGAGI. The CDR3 has 16 residues. CDR3 protein: CASSYDGGGSGNTIYF. CDR3 DNA: TGTGCCAGCAGTTACGACGGAGGAGGGTCTGGAAACACCATATATTTT.

V is TRBV4-1 and J is TRBJ2-1, with D tentatively TRBD1 or TRBD2 (7 bases each). Germline V lookup: CDR1 MGHRA, CDR2 YSYEKL. Trimming took off 0 bases at V and 5 bases at J, with 17 bases between the two ends. The CDR3 sequence is 17 residues long. For the CDR3, the DNA is TGCGCCAGCAGCCAAGAAGGGGAGGGGGCCCTTAACAATGAGCAGTTCTTC. Protein product: CASSQEGEGALNNEQFF.

V is TRBV7-9 and J is TRBJ2-5, with TRBD2 identical over 7 bases. V gave up 5 bases and J gave up 1 base; unmatched junction bases: 1. The CDR3 contains 13 residues. The germline V gene has CDR1 SEHNR and CDR2 FQNEAQ (reference sequence). CDR3 loop: CASSASGQETQYF. The CDR3 coding sequence is TGTGCCAGCAGCGCTAGCGGCCAAGAGACCCAGTACTTC.

CDR3 region: CASSPPSGQETQYF. The CDR3 DNA sequence: TGTGCCAGCAGTCCCCCTTCGGGGCAAGAGACCCAGTACTTC. The chain recombines TRBV6-6 with TRBJ2-5; possibly TRBD2 for D (5 bases). The CDR3 contains 14 residues. Trimming shortened V by 5 bases and J by 2 bases, and 12 bases separated the two germline ends. Looked up from germline, CDR1 is MNHNY and CDR2 is SVGAGI (reference sequence).

As to this clone: Other DNA sequences in this specimen translate into the identical CDR3. The chain links TRBV5-1 to TRBJ1-4, with D possibly being TRBD1 (6 bases). Germline CDR1 and CDR2: SGHRS and YFSETQ. CDR3 length equals 15 residues. Trimming cost V 0 bases and J 5 bases, with 11 bases left between them. The CDR3 nucleotides read TGCGCCAGCAGCTTGGTTGGCAGGGGAAATGAAAAACTGTTTTTT. Translation gives CASSLVGRGNEKLFF. Looking up the rest from reference TRBV5-1 and TRBJ1-4 gives the full variable domain: KAGVTQTPRYLIKTRGQQVTLSCSPISGHRSVSWYQQTPGQGLQFLFEYFSETQRNKGNFPGRFSGRQFSNSRSEMNVSTLELGDSALYLCASSLVGRGNEKLFFGSGTQLSVL.

The chain has TRBV27 and TRBJ2-1; D possibly matches TRBD1 or TRBD2 (6 bases each). Trimming cost V 3 bases and J 0 bases, with 15 bases left between them. The CDR3 is 17 amino acids. Germline CDR1 MNHEY, CDR2 SMNVEV (reference sequence). Written as DNA, the CDR3 is TGTGCCAGCAGTTTGCCCGGGGGCGAGAACTCCTACAATGAGCAGTTCTTC. Residues: CASSLPGGENSYNEQFF.

This clone was seen a few times. This sequence joins TRBV25-1 and TRBJ1-6; D possibly corresponds to TRBD1 (6 bases). The CDR3 is made up of 14 amino acids. Trimming removed 7 bases at V and 10 bases at J, with 17 bases between. Germline assignment: CDR1 MGHDK and CDR2 SYGVNS. CDR3 loop: CASIPTGLLSPLHF. CDR3 coding DNA: TGTGCCAGCATACCGACAGGCCTTCTGTCACCCCTCCACTTT.